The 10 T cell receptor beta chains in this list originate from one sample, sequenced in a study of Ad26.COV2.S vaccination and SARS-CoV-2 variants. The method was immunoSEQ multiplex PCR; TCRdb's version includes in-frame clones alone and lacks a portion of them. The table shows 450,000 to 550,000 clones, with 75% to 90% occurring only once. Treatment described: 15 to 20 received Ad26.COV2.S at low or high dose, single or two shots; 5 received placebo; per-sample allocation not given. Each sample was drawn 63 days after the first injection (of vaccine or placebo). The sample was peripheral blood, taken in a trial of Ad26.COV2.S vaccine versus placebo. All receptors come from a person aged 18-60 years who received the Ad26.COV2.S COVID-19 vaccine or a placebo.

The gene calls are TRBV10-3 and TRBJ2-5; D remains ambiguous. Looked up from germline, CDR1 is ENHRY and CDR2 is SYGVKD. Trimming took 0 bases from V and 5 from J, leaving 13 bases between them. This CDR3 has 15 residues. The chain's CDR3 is CAISESTRSRETQYF. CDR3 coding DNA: TGTGCCATCAGTGAGTCGACCCGAAGTAGGGAGACCCAGTACTTC.

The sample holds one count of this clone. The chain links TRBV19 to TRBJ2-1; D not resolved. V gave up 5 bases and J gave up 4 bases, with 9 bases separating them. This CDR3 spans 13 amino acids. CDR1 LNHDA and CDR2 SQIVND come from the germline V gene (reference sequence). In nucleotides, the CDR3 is TGTGCCAGTAGTCTGGGCCGTTACAATGAGCAGTTCTTC. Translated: CASSLGRYNEQFF.

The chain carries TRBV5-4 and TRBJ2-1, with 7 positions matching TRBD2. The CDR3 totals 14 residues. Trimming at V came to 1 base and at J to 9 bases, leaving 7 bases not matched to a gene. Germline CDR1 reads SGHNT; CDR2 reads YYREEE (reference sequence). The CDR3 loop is CASSLSGIRSEQFF. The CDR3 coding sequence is TGTGCCAGCAGCTTGAGCGGGATCAGGTCTGAGCAGTTCTTC.

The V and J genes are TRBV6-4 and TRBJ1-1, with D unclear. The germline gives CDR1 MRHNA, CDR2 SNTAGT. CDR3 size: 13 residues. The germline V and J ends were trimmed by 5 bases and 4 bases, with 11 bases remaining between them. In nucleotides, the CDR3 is TGTGCCAGCAGTTCTTCAGTGGGCACTGAAGCTTTCTTT. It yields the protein CASSSSVGTEAFF.

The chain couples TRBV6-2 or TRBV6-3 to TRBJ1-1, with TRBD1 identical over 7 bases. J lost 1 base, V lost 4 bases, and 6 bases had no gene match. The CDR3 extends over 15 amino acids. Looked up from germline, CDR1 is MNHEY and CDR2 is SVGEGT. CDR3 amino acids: CASSSQGKGNTEAFF. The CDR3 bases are TGTGCCAGCAGTTCACAGGGGAAGGGGAACACTGAAGCTTTCTTT.

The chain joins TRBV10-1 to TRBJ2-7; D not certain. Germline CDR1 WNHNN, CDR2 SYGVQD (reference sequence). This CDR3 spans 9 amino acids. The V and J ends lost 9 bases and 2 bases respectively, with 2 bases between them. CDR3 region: CARTYEQYV. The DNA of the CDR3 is TGCGCCAGAACCTACGAGCAGTACGTC.

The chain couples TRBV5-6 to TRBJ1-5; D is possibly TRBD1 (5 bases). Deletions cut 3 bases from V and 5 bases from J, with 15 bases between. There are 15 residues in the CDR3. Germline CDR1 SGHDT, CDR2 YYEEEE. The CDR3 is CASSYGTSRHQPQHF. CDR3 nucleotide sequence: TGTGCCAGCAGCTATGGGACCTCACGGCATCAGCCCCAGCATTTT.

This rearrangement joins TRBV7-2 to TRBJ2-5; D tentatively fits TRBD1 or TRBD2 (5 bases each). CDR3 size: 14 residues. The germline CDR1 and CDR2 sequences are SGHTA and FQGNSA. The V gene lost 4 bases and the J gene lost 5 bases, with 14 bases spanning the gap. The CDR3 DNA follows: TGTGCCAGCAGCTGGGACCCCCTACGGGAGACCCAGTACTTC. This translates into CASSWDPLRETQYF.

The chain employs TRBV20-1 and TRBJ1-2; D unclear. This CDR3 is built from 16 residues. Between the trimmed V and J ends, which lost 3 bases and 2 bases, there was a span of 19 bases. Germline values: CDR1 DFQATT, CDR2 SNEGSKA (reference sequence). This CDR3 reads CSASPLVAWENYGYTF. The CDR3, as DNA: TGCAGTGCTAGTCCCCTCGTGGCTTGGGAAAACTATGGCTACACCTTC.

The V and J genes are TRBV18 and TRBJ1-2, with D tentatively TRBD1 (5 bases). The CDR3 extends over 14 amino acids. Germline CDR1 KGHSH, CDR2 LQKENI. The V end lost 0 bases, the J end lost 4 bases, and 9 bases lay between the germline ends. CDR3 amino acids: CASSPPDGAYGYTF. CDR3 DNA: TGTGCCAGCTCACCACCGGACGGGGCCTATGGCTACACCTTC.